The present T cell receptor beta chain was sequenced within a study of blood T cell repertoires in COVID-19. Study-level information: Nucleic acid was either cDNA or gDNA, and it came from T cells, B-cell-depleted T cells, or PBMCs.

In the study's own analysis: The authors estimated nucleated cell counts from reference gene primer amplification. TCRdb's copy holds only in-frame clones and misses some; the assay was immunoSEQ multiplex PCR. D and trimming were read from the DNA, whereas the V and J calls and clone size are those reported in that table. The table has roughly 180,000 clones, approximately 89% seen once. Trimming cost V 2 bases and J 6 bases; bases outside gene matches: 4. The CDR3 contains 15 residues. Germline V gene lookup returns CDR1 KGHSH and CDR2 LQKENI. All enrollees were roughly 18 to 89 years old and from approximately 25 US areas. In assigning cohorts, the study relied on participant-reported clinical history.

The clonotype comes from a man between 40 and 49 years old who had recovered from COVID-19. Sequences were obtained from PBMCs or T cells enriched from blood (not recorded which). The chain carries TRBV18 and TRBJ2-7; 13 bases agree with TRBD2. The CDR3: CASSPSGLAGIEQYF. As DNA, the CDR3 is TGTGCCAGCTCACCATCGGGACTAGCGGGAATCGAGCAGTACTTC. The entire variable domain, with the rest obtained from reference TRBV18 and TRBJ2-7, is as follows: NAGVMQNPRHLVRRRGQEARLRCSPMKGHSHVYWYRQLPEEGLKFMVYLQKENIIDESGMPKERFSAEFPKEGPSILRIQQVVRGDSAAYFCASSPSGLAGIEQYFGPGTRLTVT.